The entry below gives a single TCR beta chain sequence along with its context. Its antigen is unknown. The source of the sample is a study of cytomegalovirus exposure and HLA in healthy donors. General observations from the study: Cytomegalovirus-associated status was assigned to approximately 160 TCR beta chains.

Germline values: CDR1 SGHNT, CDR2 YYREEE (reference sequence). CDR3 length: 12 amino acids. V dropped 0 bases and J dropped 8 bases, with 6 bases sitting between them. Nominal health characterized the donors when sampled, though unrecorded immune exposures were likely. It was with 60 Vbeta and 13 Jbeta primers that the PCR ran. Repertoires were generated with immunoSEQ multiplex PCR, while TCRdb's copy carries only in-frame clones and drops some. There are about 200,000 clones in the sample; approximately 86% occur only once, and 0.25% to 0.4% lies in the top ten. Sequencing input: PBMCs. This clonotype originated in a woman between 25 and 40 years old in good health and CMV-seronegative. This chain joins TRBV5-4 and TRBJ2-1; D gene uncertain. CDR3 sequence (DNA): TGTGCCAGCAGCTTGGCACTCCATGAGCAGTTCTTC. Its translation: CASSLALHEQFF.